The rows below give T cell receptor beta chains drawn from one sample of a study of blood T cells in healthy people across ages. TCRdb recomputed calls from the 5' RACE reads with MiXCR, one row per CDR3 protein. Seen here are approximately 1,700,000 distinct CDR3 sequences, about 39% observed once, and the top ten hold around 23%. The sample consisted of blood. These receptors came from a human donor in good health. Each CDR3 is given with its conserved first and last residue. The order of the fields is CDR3 DNA, CDR3 protein, J gene, clone size, D gene, V gene. D genes are given only for firm matches. The size entry is marked missing in some rows and otherwise reads once, few, many or a size class.

TGTGCCAGCAGCGTACAGGAAAATGTTTGGACTGAAGCTTTCTTT	CASSVQENVWTEAFF	TRBJ1-1	-	-	TRBV9
TGTGTCAGCAGCTCTACAGGGTCATGGGGCTACACCTTC	CVSSSTGSWGYTF	TRBJ1-2	-	-	TRBV7-2
TGTGCCACATCTAGCGGGGGGCTGGATGAGCAGTTCTTC	CATSSGGLDEQFF	TRBJ2-1	-	TRBD2	TRBV12-3/TRBV12-4
TGTGCCAGCAGCTCACTCCTAGCGGGGACCCTTCAAGAGACCCAGTACTTC	CASSSLLAGTLQETQYF	TRBJ2-5	-	TRBD2	TRBV11-2
TGTGCCAGCAGTTTCAGGACTAGCGACCGGGGATACCAAGAGACCCAGTACTTC	CASSFRTSDRGYQETQYF	TRBJ2-5	-	TRBD2	TRBV12-3/TRBV12-4
TGTGCCAGCACCTCTCGGACCGGGGCTCTGAATGAGCAGTTCTTC	CASTSRTGALNEQFF	TRBJ2-1	-	-	TRBV3-1
TGTGCCAGCAGCCAAGTCTTTGGGGTCAATCAGCCCCAGCATTTT	CASSQVFGVNQPQHF	TRBJ1-5	once	-	TRBV4-2
TGTGCCAGCAGCCCCGGACTAGCGGGGGGTAGTACGCAGTATTTT	CASSPGLAGGSTQYF	TRBJ2-3	-	TRBD2	TRBV7-3
TGTGCCAGCAGCTCCCAACAGGGAAGGGGCTACGAGCAGTACTTC	CASSSQQGRGYEQYF	TRBJ2-7	-	-	TRBV7-9
TGTGCCAGCAGTTCCGGACACCCAGATACGCAGTATTTT	CASSSGHPDTQYF	TRBJ2-3	-	-	TRBV6-5
TGTGCCAGCAGTTTAGGGGCAGGGGGCTCCTACAAGCAGTACTTC	CASSLGAGGSYKQYF	TRBJ2-7	few	TRBD1	TRBV12-3/TRBV12-4
TGTGCCAGCAGTTACTCACAGGGGCTGGGGTATGGCTACATCTTC	CASSYSQGLGYGYIF	TRBJ1-2	-	TRBD1	TRBV6-5
TGCAGTGCTAGAGATCGCGGACTTCTCAAGCAGTACTTC	CSARDRGLLKQYF	TRBJ2-7	few	-	TRBV20-1
TGCGCCAGCAGCCTAAAGGTTCCGACAGAAATTTCTCAGCCCCAGCATTTT	CASSLKVPTEISQPQHF	TRBJ1-5	-	-	TRBV4-1
TGTGCCAGCAGCCCTACCGGAAGCTCCTACAATGAGCAGTTCTTC	CASSPTGSSYNEQFF	TRBJ2-1	many	-	TRBV18
TGTGCCAGCAGCCGTAGACAGGGTATGGGTTCACCCCTCCACTTT	CASSRRQGMGSPLHF	TRBJ1-6	-	TRBD1	TRBV7-2
TGTGCCAGCAGCGGAGGGGACAGGGAAAACGAGCAGTACTTC	CASSGGDRENEQYF	TRBJ2-7	-	TRBD1	TRBV7-9
TGCAGTGCTAGTGGGGGGCCTCGGGAGACCCAGTACTTC	CSASGGPRETQYF	TRBJ2-5	many	-	TRBV20-1
TGTGCCAGCAGTTTATCCGGGACTATCTACGAGCAGTACTTC	CASSLSGTIYEQYF	TRBJ2-7	-	TRBD2	TRBV27
TGCAGTGCTAGACGGACCCAAGCGGGGGGGAACCACGAGCAGTACTTC	CSARRTQAGGNHEQYF	TRBJ2-7	few	TRBD2	TRBV20-1
TGTGCCAGCAGCCAAAACCTAGCGGGGGCTCAAGAGACCCAGTACTTC	CASSQNLAGAQETQYF	TRBJ2-5	-	TRBD2	TRBV3-1